This T cell receptor (beta chain) comes out of a study of T cell repertoires in cytomegalovirus infection. Study in general: Public TCR beta signatures marked donors with CMV infection and the matching HLA.

The study, taken as a whole, reports: Summed public TCR beta family frequency identified CMV carriers bearing the relevant HLA. Ex vivo, HLA-C-restricted CMV-specific TCR beta clonotypes prevailed over the rest of the response.

TCRdb processed the reads anew with MiXCR; each CDR3 protein has one entry. This table holds roughly 600,000 distinct CDR3 sequences, roughly 24% found once. A remark on this clonotype: Antigen unknown.

Sequenced sample: CD8+ T cells from PBMCs. The receptor comes from a human donor in good health (CMV status not recorded). Some clones in this sample may be carry-over from other donors' samples.

The CDR3 here is CASSDRSLGPQHF. Written as DNA, the CDR3 is TGTGCCAGCAGCGACAGGTCCCTAGGTCCCCAGCATTTT. The chain joins TRBV6-2 or TRBV6-3 to TRBJ1-5; D perhaps matches TRBD1 (6 bases). The length of the CDR3 is 13 residues. Trimming took 6 bases from V and 10 from J, leaving 16 bases between them. CDR1 MNHEY and CDR2 SVGEGT come from the germline V gene.